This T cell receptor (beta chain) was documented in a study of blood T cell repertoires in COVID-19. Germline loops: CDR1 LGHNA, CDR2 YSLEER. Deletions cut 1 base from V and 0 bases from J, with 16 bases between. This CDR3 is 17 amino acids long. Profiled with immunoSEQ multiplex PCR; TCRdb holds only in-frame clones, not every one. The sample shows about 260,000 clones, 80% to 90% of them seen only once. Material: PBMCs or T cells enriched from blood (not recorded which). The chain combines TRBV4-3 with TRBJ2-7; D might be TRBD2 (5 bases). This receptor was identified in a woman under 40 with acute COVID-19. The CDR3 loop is CASSQVEVPGSSYEQYF. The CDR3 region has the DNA TGCGCCAGCAGCCAAGTGGAAGTCCCGGGGAGCTCCTACGAGCAGTACTTC.